This is a list of T cell receptor beta chains from one sample in a study of T cells in Graves' hyperthyroidism and ophthalmopathy. TCRdb re-called the multiplex PCR reads through MiXCR, storing one row per CDR3 protein. The table lists approximately 640,000 distinct CDR3 sequences, 45% of them singletons. The sample taken for sequencing was peripheral blood or thyroid tissue (not recorded which). These receptors were obtained from an adult man with Graves' disease, either hyperthyroidism or ophthalmopathy (not recorded which). Each CDR3 is given with its conserved first and last residue. A D gene is named only where the DNA matches it firmly. Clone size is shown for a subset of rows, as once, few, many or a class of expanded clone.

D	V	J	size	CDR3	DNA
TRBD1	TRBV2	TRBJ1-1	NA	CASSEPGTEEAFF	TGTGCCAGCAGTGAACCTGGGACAGAAGAAGCTTTCTTT
TRBD2	TRBV9	TRBJ2-2	few	CASSVASGGANTGELFF	TGTGCCAGCAGCGTGGCTAGCGGGGGAGCGAACACCGGGGAGCTGTTTTTT
NA	TRBV5-1	TRBJ1-4	few	CASSKIAHSGVTTNEKLFF	TGCGCCAGCAGCAAGATTGCCCACTCTGGGGTTACAACTAATGAAAAACTGTTTTTT
TRBD1	TRBV7-6	TRBJ2-5	NA	CASSHGTDIQETQYF	TGTGCCAGCAGCCATGGGACAGATATCCAAGAGACCCAGTACTTC
TRBD1	TRBV12-3/TRBV12-4	TRBJ1-2	NA	CASSLTGAAYGYTF	TGTGCCAGCAGTTTGACAGGGGCCGCCTATGGCTACACCTTC
TRBD1	TRBV6-5	TRBJ2-5	NA	CASQRDRVDETQYF	TGTGCCAGTCAGCGGGACAGGGTGGATGAGACCCAGTACTTC
TRBD1	TRBV6-5	TRBJ1-1	many	CASRWTGGTEAFF	TGTGCCAGCAGATGGACAGGGGGCACTGAAGCTTTCTTT
NA	TRBV20-1	TRBJ1-5	NA	CSARREGDQPQHF	TGCAGTGCTAGGAGGGAGGGCGATCAGCCCCAGCATTTT
NA	TRBV7-2	TRBJ1-5	few	CASSLVGKSNQPQHF	TGTGCCAGCAGCTTGGTGGGGAAGAGCAATCAGCCCCAGCATTTT
NA	TRBV2	TRBJ1-4	NA	CASSEGGTANEKLFF	TGTGCCAGCAGTGAGGGAGGCACAGCTAATGAAAAACTGTTTTTT
TRBD1	TRBV6-1	TRBJ1-1	NA	CASTLGTGGDTEAFF	TGTGCCAGCACCTTAGGGACAGGGGGCGACACTGAAGCTTTCTTT
TRBD1	TRBV14	TRBJ2-7	once	CASSQGVAGGSYEQYF	TGTGCCAGCAGCCAAGGTGTGGCAGGGGGAAGCTACGAGCAGTACTTC
TRBD2	TRBV20-1	TRBJ2-5	few	CSATKLAGYQETQYF	TGCAGTGCTACAAAACTAGCGGGGTACCAAGAGACCCAGTACTTC
TRBD1	TRBV10-2	TRBJ1-6	NA	CVSLLGQANSPLHF	TGCGTCAGCCTACTGGGACAGGCAAATTCACCCCTCCACTTT
TRBD1	TRBV7-2	TRBJ1-4	NA	CASSRQGTLLATNEKLFF	TGTGCCAGCAGCAGACAGGGCACCCTACTTGCAACTAATGAAAAACTGTTTTTT
NA	TRBV6-5	TRBJ1-1	few	CASRVSANTEAFF	TGTGCCAGCAGGGTCTCAGCCAACACTGAAGCTTTCTTT
NA	TRBV7-8	TRBJ1-2	many	CASSLGWVNYGYTF	TGTGCCAGCAGCTTAGGTTGGGTTAACTATGGCTACACCTTC
NA	TRBV10-3	TRBJ2-7	many	CAISDTGTKYEQYF	TGTGCCATCAGTGACACCGGGACAAAGTACGAGCAGTACTTC
NA	TRBV7-6	TRBJ2-7	NA	CASSPGLRTYEQYF	TGTGCCAGCAGCCCAGGACTGAGAACCTACGAGCAGTACTTC
NA	TRBV7-8	TRBJ2-7	few	CASSLSAAGARSEQYF	TGTGCCAGCAGCTTAAGCGCGGCAGGGGCGCGATCCGAGCAGTACTTC
TRBD1	TRBV15	TRBJ1-6	NA	CATSGIGTALHF	TGTGCCACCAGTGGTATCGGGACAGCCCTCCACTTT
TRBD1	TRBV29-1	TRBJ1-2	once	CSVDRDSYGYTF	TGCAGCGTCGACCGGGACAGTTATGGCTACACCTTC
NA	TRBV2	TRBJ1-6	NA	CACSARAIGQGHSPLHF	NA
NA	TRBV19	TRBJ1-5	NA	CASSISGPNQPQHF	TGTGCCAGTAGTATTTCTGGGCCCAATCAGCCCCAGCATTTT
TRBD1	TRBV20-1	TRBJ1-2	NA	CSAPDRGVYGYTF	TGCAGTGCTCCCGACAGGGGAGTTTACGGCTACACCTTC
NA	TRBV7-9	TRBJ2-7	once	CASSSTSNEQYF	TGTGCCAGCAGTTCGACTAGTAACGAGCAGTACTTC
TRBD1	TRBV5-1	TRBJ1-2	NA	CASSLETGGDGYTF	TGCGCCAGCAGCTTGGAGACAGGGGGCGATGGCTACACCTTC
TRBD2	TRBV7-8	TRBJ2-7	NA	CASSSPERGEQYF	TGTGCCAGCAGCTCCCCAGAGCGGGGCGAGCAGTACTTC
NA	TRBV30	TRBJ1-5	few	CAWSIGVAVEPQHF	TGTGCCTGGAGTATCGGGGTAGCGGTGGAGCCCCAGCATTTT
TRBD1	TRBV10-3	TRBJ1-6	NA	CAISESPGQRSSYNSPLHF	TGTGCCATCAGTGAGTCTCCGGGACAGCGGAGCTCCTATAATTCACCCCTCCACTTT
NA	TRBV24-1	TRBJ1-5	many	CATSATEGGNQPQHF	TGTGCCACCAGTGCCACGGAGGGGGGCAATCAGCCCCAGCATTTT
NA	TRBV19	TRBJ1-5	NA	CAIGQGGDIQPQHF	TGTGCCATAGGACAAGGTGGTGACATTCAGCCCCAGCATTTT
TRBD1	TRBV10-3	TRBJ1-2	many	CAITQDRAKGGYTF	TGTGCCATCACCCAGGACAGGGCTAAGGGTGGCTACACCTTC
NA	TRBV2	TRBJ1-4	NA	CASSEMRGLREKLFF	TGTGCCAGCAGTGAAATGCGAGGGTTGAGGGAAAAACTGTTTTTT
NA	TRBV24-1	TRBJ1-3	NA	CATSDLWDNLNSGNTIYF	TGTGCCACCAGTGATTTGTGGGACAACCTAAACTCTGGAAACACCATATATTTT
TRBD1	TRBV16	TRBJ1-4	NA	CASTPGQGYEKLFF	TGTGCCAGCACTCCGGGACAGGGTTATGAAAAACTGTTTTTT
NA	TRBV5-6	TRBJ1-2	NA	CASSFRDNYGYTF	TGTGCCAGCAGCTTCAGGGATAACTATGGCTACACCTTC
NA	TRBV5-1	TRBJ1-2	NA	CASSQVGVNYGYTF	TGCGCCAGCAGCCAAGTCGGGGTTAACTATGGCTACACCTTC
NA	TRBV7-2	TRBJ1-2	NA	CASSPQRGRLHYGYTF	TGTGCCAGCAGCCCGCAACGGGGGCGCCTTCACTATGGCTACACCTTC
TRBD2	TRBV7-2	TRBJ2-5	few	CASSLFSGAPETQYF	TGTGCCAGCAGCCTATTTAGCGGGGCCCCAGAGACCCAGTACTTC
NA	TRBV12-3/TRBV12-4	TRBJ1-1	NA	CASAIGNTEAFF	TGTGCCAGCGCAATTGGGAACACTGAAGCTTTCTTT
NA	TRBV7-9	TRBJ2-5	NA	CASSSRLTQYQETQYF	TGTGCCAGCAGCTCTCGCCTGACCCAGTACCAAGAGACCCAGTACTTC
NA	TRBV25-1	TRBJ1-1	NA	CASSIQGLGNTEAFF	TGTGCCAGCAGTATTCAGGGACTCGGAAACACTGAAGCTTTCTTT